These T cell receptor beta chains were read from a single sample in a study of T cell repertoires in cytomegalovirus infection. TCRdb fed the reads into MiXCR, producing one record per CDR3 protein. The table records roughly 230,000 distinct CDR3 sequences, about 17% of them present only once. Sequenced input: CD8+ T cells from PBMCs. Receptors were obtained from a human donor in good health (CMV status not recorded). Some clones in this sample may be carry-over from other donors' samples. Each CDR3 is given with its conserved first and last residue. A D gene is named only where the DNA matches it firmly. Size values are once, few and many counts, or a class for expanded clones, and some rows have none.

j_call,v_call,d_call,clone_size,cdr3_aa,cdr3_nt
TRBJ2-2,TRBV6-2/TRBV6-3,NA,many,CASSYSTWGKGTGELFF,TGTGCCAGCAGTTACTCGACTTGGGGGAAAGGCACCGGGGAGCTGTTTTTT
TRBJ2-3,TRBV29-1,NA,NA,CSVERDLPSEDTQYF,TGCAGCGTGGAGAGGGACCTACCGTCGGAAGATACGCAGTATTTT
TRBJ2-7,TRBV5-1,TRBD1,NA,CASSLGTADSYEQYF,TGCGCCAGCAGCCTCGGGACAGCGGACTCCTACGAGCAGTACTTC
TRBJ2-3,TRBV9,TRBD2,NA,CASSVGVLAGGTDTQYF,TGTGCCAGCAGCGTAGGGGTACTAGCGGGCGGCACAGATACACAGTATTTT
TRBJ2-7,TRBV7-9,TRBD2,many,CASSAGSGGYEQYF,TGTGCCAGCAGCGCCGGGAGCGGGGGGTACGAGCAGTACTTC
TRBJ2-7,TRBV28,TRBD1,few,CASSSSWDRDRAEQYF,TGTGCCAGCAGTTCGTCGTGGGACAGGGACCGGGCCGAGCAGTACTTC
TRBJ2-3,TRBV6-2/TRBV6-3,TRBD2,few,CASSPAGLTDTQYF,TGTGCCAGCAGTCCAGCGGGGCTCACAGATACGCAGTATTTT
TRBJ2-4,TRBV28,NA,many,CASSAVADIQYF,TGTGCCAGCAGTGCCGTTGCGGACATTCAGTACTTC
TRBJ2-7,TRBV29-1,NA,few,CSVGGVTNGPYEQYF,TGCAGCGTTGGCGGGGTGACTAACGGACCCTACGAGCAGTACTTC
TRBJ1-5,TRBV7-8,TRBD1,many,CASSLRNRGAQHF,TGTGCCAGCAGCTTACGAAACAGGGGGGCCCAGCATTTT
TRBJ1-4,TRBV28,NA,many,CASSLIWDPLQRLGEKLFF,TGTGCCAGCAGTTTAATTTGGGACCCTCTCCAGAGACTTGGTGAAAAACTGTTTTTT
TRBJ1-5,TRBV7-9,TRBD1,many,CASSSDREFGSNQPQHF,TGTGCCAGCAGCTCGGACAGGGAATTCGGGAGCAATCAGCCCCAGCATTTT
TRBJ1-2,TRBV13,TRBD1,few,CASSLARRQGGGYTF,TGTGCCAGCAGCTTAGCCCGGCGACAGGGAGGTGGCTACACCTTC
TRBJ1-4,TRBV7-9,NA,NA,CASSPPNQQGEKLFF,TGTGCCAGCAGCCCTCCGAACCAACAGGGCGAAAAACTGTTTTTT
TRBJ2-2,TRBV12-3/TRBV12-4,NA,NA,CASSFGAGELFF,TGTGCCAGCAGTTTTGGGGCCGGGGAGCTGTTTTTT
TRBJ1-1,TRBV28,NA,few,CASTPVSPQNTEAFF,TGTGCCAGCACCCCGGTTAGCCCTCAGAACACTGAAGCTTTCTTT
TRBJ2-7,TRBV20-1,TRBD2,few,CSARDAAGGTYEQYF,TGCAGTGCTAGAGATGCGGCGGGGGGTACCTACGAGCAGTACTTC
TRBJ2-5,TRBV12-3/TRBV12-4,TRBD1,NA,CASSLGTGGETQYF,TGTGCCAGCAGTTTAGGGACAGGGGGCGAGACCCAGTACTTC
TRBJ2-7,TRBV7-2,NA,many,CASSPYGGLSYEQYF,TGTGCCAGCAGCCCCTATGGGGGCCTCTCCTACGAGCAGTACTTC
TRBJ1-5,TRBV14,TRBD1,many,CASSPGQGDQPQHF,TGTGCCAGCAGCCCAGGACAGGGGGATCAGCCCCAGCATTTT
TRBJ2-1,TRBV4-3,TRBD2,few,CASSQPEVGGNSYNEQFF,TGCGCCAGCAGCCAACCGGAAGTCGGGGGGAACTCCTACAATGAGCAGTTCTTC
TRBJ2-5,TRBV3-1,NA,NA,CASSQVYEEETQYF,TGTGCCAGCAGCCAAGTTTATGAGGAAGAGACCCAGTACTTC
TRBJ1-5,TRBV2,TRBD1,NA,CASSGRQGYQPQHF,TGTGCCAGCAGTGGACGACAGGGGTATCAGCCCCAGCATTTT
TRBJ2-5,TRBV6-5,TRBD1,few,CASSYLGQGNQETQYF,TGTGCCAGCAGTTACTTGGGACAGGGGAACCAAGAGACCCAGTACTTC
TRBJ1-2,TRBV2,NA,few,CAGTGRLGYTF,TGTGCCGGAACAGGGCGTTTGGGCTACACCTTC
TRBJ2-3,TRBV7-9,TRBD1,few,CASSSTDRGPPDTQYF,TGTGCCAGCAGCTCTACTGACAGGGGCCCCCCAGATACGCAGTATTTT
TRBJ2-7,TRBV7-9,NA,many,CASSSGGGFYEQYF,TGTGCCAGCAGCTCCGGAGGCGGATTCTACGAGCAGTACTTC
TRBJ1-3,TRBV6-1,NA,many,CASSYLGEFGNTIYF,TGTGCCAGCAGTTATTTAGGGGAATTCGGAAACACCATATATTTT
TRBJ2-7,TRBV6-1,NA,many,CASSRGDEQYF,TGTGCCAGCAGTCGGGGCGACGAGCAGTACTTC
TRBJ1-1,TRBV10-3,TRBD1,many,CAIGGQEATEAFF,TGTGCCATCGGTGGACAGGAGGCCACTGAAGCTTTCTTT
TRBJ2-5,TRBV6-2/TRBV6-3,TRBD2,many,CASSYSSAGGTQETQYF,TGTGCCAGCAGTTACTCGTCTGCGGGGGGAACCCAAGAGACCCAGTACTTC
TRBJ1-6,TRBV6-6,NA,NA,CASSYVRNSPLHF,TGTGCCAGCAGTTACGTGAGGAATTCACCCCTCCACTTT
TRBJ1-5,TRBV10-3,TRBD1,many,CAISESNIQGASNQPQHF,TGTGCCATCAGTGAGTCCAACATACAGGGGGCAAGCAATCAGCCCCAGCATTTT